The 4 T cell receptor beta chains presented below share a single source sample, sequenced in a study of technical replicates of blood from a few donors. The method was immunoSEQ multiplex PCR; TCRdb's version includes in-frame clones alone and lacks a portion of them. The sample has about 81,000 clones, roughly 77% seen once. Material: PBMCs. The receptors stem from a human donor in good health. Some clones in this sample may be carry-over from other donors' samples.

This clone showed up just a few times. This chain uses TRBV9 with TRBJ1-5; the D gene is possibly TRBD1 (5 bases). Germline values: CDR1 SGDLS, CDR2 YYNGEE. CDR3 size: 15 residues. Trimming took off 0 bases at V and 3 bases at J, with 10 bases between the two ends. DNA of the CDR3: TGTGCCAGCAGCGTAGGCACAGGTGTCAATCAGCCCCAGCATTTT. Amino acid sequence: CASSVGTGVNQPQHF.

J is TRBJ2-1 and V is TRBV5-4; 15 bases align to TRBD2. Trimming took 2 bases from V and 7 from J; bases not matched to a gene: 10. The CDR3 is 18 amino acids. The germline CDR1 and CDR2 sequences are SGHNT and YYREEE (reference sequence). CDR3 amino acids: CASSFGLAGGPSRNEQFF. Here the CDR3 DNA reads TGTGCCAGCAGCTTCGGACTAGCGGGAGGGCCTTCGCGGAATGAGCAGTTCTTC.

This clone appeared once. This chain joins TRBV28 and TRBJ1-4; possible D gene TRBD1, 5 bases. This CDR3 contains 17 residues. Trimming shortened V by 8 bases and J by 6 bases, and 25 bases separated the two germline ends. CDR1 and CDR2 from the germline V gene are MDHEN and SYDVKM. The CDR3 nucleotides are TGTGCCAGCCGTCCCTGGGGCGATGTAGGGGTGGATGAAAAACTGTTTTTT. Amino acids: CASRPWGDVGVDEKLFF. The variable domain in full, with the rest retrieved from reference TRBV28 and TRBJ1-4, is DVKVTQSSRYLVKRTGEKVFLECVQDMDHENMFWYRQDPGLGLRLIYFSYDVKMKEKGDIPEGYSVSREKKERFSLILESASTNQTSMYLCASRPWGDVGVDEKLFFGSGTQLSVL.

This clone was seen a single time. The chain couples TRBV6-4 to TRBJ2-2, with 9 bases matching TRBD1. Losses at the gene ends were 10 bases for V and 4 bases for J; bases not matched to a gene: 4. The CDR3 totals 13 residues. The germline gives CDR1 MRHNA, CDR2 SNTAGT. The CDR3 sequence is CATGQGPTGELFF. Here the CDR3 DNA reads TGTGCCACCGGACAGGGGCCCACCGGGGAGCTGTTTTTT.